The 19 T cell receptor beta chains below were found in one sample sequenced in a study of glioma-infiltrating T cells (dated by TCRdb to 2016 to 2017). Data came from an Illumina MiSeq. TCR alpha and beta CDR3 regions were amplified with the iRepertoire nested amplicon-rescue multiplex PCR (arm-PCR) platform from RNA. Clones were called with MiXCR by TCRdb after fastp trimmed the public reads at Q25, and only in-frame beta chains were retained. Each CDR3 protein gets just one entry, which takes the most common genes and DNA from the rows behind it. In all, the sample holds fewer than 500,000 distinct CDR3 sequences, and 41% of those were seen once. Around 12% of the sample belongs to the ten largest clones. Sequencing was performed on glioma tissue, nonneoplastic brain tissue, or PBMCs (not recorded which). The receptors were sampled from a human donor with low-grade glioma or glioblastoma, undergoing nonglioma brain surgery, or in good health (not recorded which).

Only a few counts were recorded for this clonotype. V is TRBV3-1 and J is TRBJ2-3; tentatively, D is TRBD1 (6 bases). The CDR3 runs to 12 residues. V gave up 5 bases and J gave up 8 bases, with 11 bases separating them. Germline V gene sequence: CDR1 LGHDT, CDR2 YNNKEL (reference sequence). The CDR3 region is CASSGGQGTQYF. DNA for the CDR3: TGTGCCAGCAGCGGGGGACAAGGTACGCAGTATTTT.

The V gene is TRBV20-1, the J gene TRBJ2-6; 8 bases map to TRBD2. Per germline, CDR1 DFQATT and CDR2 SNEGSKA (reference sequence). This CDR3 has 17 residues. The CDR3: CSVAGRTSFSGANVLTF. In DNA form, the CDR3 reads TGCAGCGTAGCGGGACGGACCTCTTTCTCTGGGGCCAACGTCCTGACTTTC.

The chain couples TRBV28 to TRBJ1-2; D is unclear. The length of the CDR3 is 12 residues. Germline V gives CDR1 MDHEN, CDR2 SYDVKM. Deletions cut 10 bases from V and 8 bases from J, with 17 bases between. The CDR3 here is CAIDDDTYGYTF. In nucleotides, the CDR3 is TGTGCCATCGACGACGACACCTACGGCTACACCTTC.

About this clonotype itself: A clone one base away is much larger, so this may be a read error. The J gene is TRBJ2-3, the V gene TRBV20-1; D remains ambiguous. The ends were cut back, 0 bases at V and 0 bases at J, with 10 bases in the middle. The CDR3 consists of 15 residues. CDR1 and CDR2 (germline): DFQATT, SNEGSKA (reference sequence). CDR3 nucleotides: TGCAGTGCTAGAGATAGGCCAGTCAGCACAGATACGCAGTATTTT. Its protein product is CSARDRPVSTDTQYF.

There are a few counts of this clonotype. The chain has TRBV6-5 and TRBJ2-7, with 9 positions matching TRBD2. CDR3 size: 15 residues. J lost 2 bases, V lost 4 bases, and 6 bases had no gene match. Germline CDR1 and CDR2: MNHEY and SVGAGI. Written as DNA, the CDR3 is TGTGCCAGCAGTTCCGCCGGGACTAGCACCTACGAGCAGTACTTC. This sequence encodes CASSSAGTSTYEQYF.

This clonotype was observed at least ten times. The V and J genes are TRBV27 and TRBJ2-7, with TRBD2 identical over 7 bases. Trimming cost V 6 bases and J 2 bases; bases outside gene matches: 7. The CDR3 is made up of 14 amino acids. Germline assignment: CDR1 MNHEY and CDR2 SMNVEV (reference sequence). The CDR3 protein is CASSLVGGTYEQYF. In DNA, the CDR3 is TGTGCCAGCAGCCTCGTGGGGGGGACCTACGAGCAGTACTTC.

The V and J genes are TRBV10-3 and TRBJ2-2; unclear D gene. There are 14 residues in the CDR3. Trimming removed 1 base at V and 2 bases at J, with 5 bases between. Germline V gene sequence: CDR1 ENHRY, CDR2 SYGVKD. The CDR3 is CAISEWKNTGELFF. The CDR3 region has the DNA TGTGCCATCAGTGAGTGGAAAAACACCGGGGAGCTGTTTTTT.

In the case of this clonotype: Since a much larger clone is just one base distant, this may be a read error. CDR3 nucleotide sequence: TGTGCCAGCAGTTCCCGACAGAATAGCAATCAGCCCCAGCATTTT. Amino acid sequence: CASSSRQNSNQPQHF. The J gene is TRBJ1-5, the V gene TRBV27; maybe TRBD1 (5 bases). V was clipped by 4 bases and J by 0 bases, with 10 bases between them. CDR1 and CDR2 (germline): MNHEY, SMNVEV (reference sequence). This CDR3 has 15 residues.

As concerns this clonotype: This may arise from a read error, as a much more abundant clone is one base away. The rearrangement links TRBV6-1 to TRBJ1-2, with no clear D. This CDR3 is built from 13 residues. Germline-derived CDR1 and CDR2 are MNHNS and SASEGT. V lost 9 bases and J 4 bases, leaving 15 bases between the germline ends. CDR3 coding DNA: TGTGCCAGGAGTCCTTACAACACCTATGGCTACACCTTC. This gives the protein CARSPYNTYGYTF.

This clonotype was counted ten times or more. The V and J genes are TRBV20-1 and TRBJ1-1; unclear D gene. With 6 bases removed from V and 0 bases from J, the gap between germline ends came to 8 bases. CDR3 size: 12 residues. The germline CDR1 and CDR2 sequences are DFQATT and SNEGSKA (reference sequence). Written as DNA, the CDR3 is TGCAGTGCCAGGACGGTGAACACTGAAGCTTTCTTT. As protein: CSARTVNTEAFF.

A few counts support this clonotype. The rearrangement joins TRBV7-9 to TRBJ1-2, with a possible D match to TRBD1 (6 bases). Trimming took 5 bases from V and 2 from J, leaving 18 bases between them. The germline V gene has CDR1 SEHNR and CDR2 FQNEAQ (reference sequence). CDR3 length: 16 amino acids. This CDR3 is CASSTQGINSNYGYTF. The CDR3 DNA reads as TGTGCCAGCAGCACACAGGGAATCAATTCCAACTATGGCTACACCTTC.

As concerns this clonotype: Sequence at one end of the junction differs from germline and may be a read error. The chain has TRBV4-1 and TRBJ2-7; D is unresolved. Germline CDR1 is MGHRA and CDR2 is YSYEKL. The CDR3 has 12 amino acids. In nucleotides, the CDR3 is TGTGCCAGCAGCCAAGCAAGGTCTCGGCAGTACTTC. Its translation: CASSQARSRQYF.

This clonotype was observed a handful of times. It may be a read error: a sequence one base away is much more abundant. The CDR3 does not close with the conserved phenylalanine or tryptophan, likely indicating a read error. The chain couples TRBV6-6 to TRBJ2-7; 9 bases line up with TRBD1. There are 16 residues in the CDR3. Per the germline V gene, CDR1 is MNHNY and CDR2 is SVGAGI (reference sequence). The V gene end was trimmed by 4 bases and the J gene end by 2 bases; junction bases not matched to a gene: 9. The DNA of the CDR3 is TGTGCCAGCAGTTCCTCCGGGACAGGGACGCCCTACGAGCAGTACTCC. Its protein is CASSSSGTGTPYEQYS.

This clonotype was observed at least ten times. This chain connects TRBV27 to TRBJ2-5; TRBD1 is a possible D gene (6 bases). The CDR3 is made up of 14 amino acids. Germline V lookup: CDR1 MNHEY, CDR2 SMNVEV (reference sequence). The ends were cut back, 6 bases at V and 6 bases at J, with 17 bases in the middle. The chain's CDR3 is CASSPSDSWKTQYF. DNA of the CDR3: TGTGCCAGCAGCCCTTCGGACAGTTGGAAGACCCAGTACTTC.

In this sample, this clonotype turned up a few times. V usage is TRBV6-1 and J usage is TRBJ2-1; D possibly uses TRBD1 or TRBD2 (6 bases each). The CDR3 has 14 amino acids. Trimming took off 7 bases at V and 6 bases at J, with 16 bases between the two ends. Per germline, CDR1 MNHNS and CDR2 SASEGT. The CDR3 nucleotides are TGTGCCAGCATGGGACGGGGGCCGGTCAATGAGCAGTTCTTC. Its translation is CASMGRGPVNEQFF.

As for this clonotype: Just one base apart from a much larger clone, this may be a read error. This chain links TRBV6-2 or TRBV6-3 with TRBJ2-7; a possible D gene is TRBD1 (5 bases). Per the germline V gene, CDR1 is MNHEY and CDR2 is SVGEGT. CDR3 length: 11 amino acids. Trimming left V 7 bases short and J 7 bases short, with 11 bases between. The chain's CDR3 is CASTQGNEQYF. CDR3 nucleotide sequence: TGTGCCAGCACCCAGGGCAATGAGCAGTACTTC.

The gene calls are TRBV27 and TRBJ1-5; no reliable D call. The germline V gene has CDR1 MNHEY and CDR2 SMNVEV (reference sequence). Trimming shortened V by 2 bases and J by 12 bases, and 14 bases separated the two germline ends. The CDR3 is 13 residues long. CDR3 coding DNA: TGTGCCAGCAGTTTAAACCCCGGGCGGCTCCAGCATTTT. Translation: CASSLNPGRLQHF.

This chain joins TRBV10-1 and TRBJ1-2; D is unclear. The CDR3 totals 15 residues. The V end lost 2 bases, the J end lost 0 bases, and 10 bases lay between the germline ends. From germline, CDR1 is WNHNN and CDR2 SYGVQD (reference sequence). The DNA of the CDR3 is TGCGCCAGCAGTGAGACGACAAGCCCTAACTATGGCTACACCTTC. It codes for CASSETTSPNYGYTF.

Regarding this clonotype: A much larger clone differs by one base, so this may be a read error. The J gene is TRBJ1-2, the V gene TRBV20-1; perhaps TRBD1 as D (6 bases). This CDR3 is 13 amino acids long. Germline V CDR1 and CDR2: DFQATT, SNEGSKA (reference sequence). V was cut by 3 bases and J by 2 bases, with 10 bases left in between. CDR3: CSARRRGNYGYTF. The CDR3 nucleotides read TGCAGTGCTAGGAGAAGGGGGAACTATGGCTACACCTTC.